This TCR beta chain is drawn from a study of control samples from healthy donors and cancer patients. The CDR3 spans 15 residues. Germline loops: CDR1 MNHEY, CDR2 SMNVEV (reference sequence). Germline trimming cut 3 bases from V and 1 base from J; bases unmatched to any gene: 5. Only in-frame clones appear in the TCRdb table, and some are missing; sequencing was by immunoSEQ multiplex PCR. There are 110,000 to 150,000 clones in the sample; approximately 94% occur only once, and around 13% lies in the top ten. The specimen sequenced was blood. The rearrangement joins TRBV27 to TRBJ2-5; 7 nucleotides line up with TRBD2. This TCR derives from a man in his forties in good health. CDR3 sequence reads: CASSFTGGFQETQYF. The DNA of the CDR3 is TGTGCCAGCAGTTTTACCGGGGGGTTCCAAGAGACCCAGTACTTC.